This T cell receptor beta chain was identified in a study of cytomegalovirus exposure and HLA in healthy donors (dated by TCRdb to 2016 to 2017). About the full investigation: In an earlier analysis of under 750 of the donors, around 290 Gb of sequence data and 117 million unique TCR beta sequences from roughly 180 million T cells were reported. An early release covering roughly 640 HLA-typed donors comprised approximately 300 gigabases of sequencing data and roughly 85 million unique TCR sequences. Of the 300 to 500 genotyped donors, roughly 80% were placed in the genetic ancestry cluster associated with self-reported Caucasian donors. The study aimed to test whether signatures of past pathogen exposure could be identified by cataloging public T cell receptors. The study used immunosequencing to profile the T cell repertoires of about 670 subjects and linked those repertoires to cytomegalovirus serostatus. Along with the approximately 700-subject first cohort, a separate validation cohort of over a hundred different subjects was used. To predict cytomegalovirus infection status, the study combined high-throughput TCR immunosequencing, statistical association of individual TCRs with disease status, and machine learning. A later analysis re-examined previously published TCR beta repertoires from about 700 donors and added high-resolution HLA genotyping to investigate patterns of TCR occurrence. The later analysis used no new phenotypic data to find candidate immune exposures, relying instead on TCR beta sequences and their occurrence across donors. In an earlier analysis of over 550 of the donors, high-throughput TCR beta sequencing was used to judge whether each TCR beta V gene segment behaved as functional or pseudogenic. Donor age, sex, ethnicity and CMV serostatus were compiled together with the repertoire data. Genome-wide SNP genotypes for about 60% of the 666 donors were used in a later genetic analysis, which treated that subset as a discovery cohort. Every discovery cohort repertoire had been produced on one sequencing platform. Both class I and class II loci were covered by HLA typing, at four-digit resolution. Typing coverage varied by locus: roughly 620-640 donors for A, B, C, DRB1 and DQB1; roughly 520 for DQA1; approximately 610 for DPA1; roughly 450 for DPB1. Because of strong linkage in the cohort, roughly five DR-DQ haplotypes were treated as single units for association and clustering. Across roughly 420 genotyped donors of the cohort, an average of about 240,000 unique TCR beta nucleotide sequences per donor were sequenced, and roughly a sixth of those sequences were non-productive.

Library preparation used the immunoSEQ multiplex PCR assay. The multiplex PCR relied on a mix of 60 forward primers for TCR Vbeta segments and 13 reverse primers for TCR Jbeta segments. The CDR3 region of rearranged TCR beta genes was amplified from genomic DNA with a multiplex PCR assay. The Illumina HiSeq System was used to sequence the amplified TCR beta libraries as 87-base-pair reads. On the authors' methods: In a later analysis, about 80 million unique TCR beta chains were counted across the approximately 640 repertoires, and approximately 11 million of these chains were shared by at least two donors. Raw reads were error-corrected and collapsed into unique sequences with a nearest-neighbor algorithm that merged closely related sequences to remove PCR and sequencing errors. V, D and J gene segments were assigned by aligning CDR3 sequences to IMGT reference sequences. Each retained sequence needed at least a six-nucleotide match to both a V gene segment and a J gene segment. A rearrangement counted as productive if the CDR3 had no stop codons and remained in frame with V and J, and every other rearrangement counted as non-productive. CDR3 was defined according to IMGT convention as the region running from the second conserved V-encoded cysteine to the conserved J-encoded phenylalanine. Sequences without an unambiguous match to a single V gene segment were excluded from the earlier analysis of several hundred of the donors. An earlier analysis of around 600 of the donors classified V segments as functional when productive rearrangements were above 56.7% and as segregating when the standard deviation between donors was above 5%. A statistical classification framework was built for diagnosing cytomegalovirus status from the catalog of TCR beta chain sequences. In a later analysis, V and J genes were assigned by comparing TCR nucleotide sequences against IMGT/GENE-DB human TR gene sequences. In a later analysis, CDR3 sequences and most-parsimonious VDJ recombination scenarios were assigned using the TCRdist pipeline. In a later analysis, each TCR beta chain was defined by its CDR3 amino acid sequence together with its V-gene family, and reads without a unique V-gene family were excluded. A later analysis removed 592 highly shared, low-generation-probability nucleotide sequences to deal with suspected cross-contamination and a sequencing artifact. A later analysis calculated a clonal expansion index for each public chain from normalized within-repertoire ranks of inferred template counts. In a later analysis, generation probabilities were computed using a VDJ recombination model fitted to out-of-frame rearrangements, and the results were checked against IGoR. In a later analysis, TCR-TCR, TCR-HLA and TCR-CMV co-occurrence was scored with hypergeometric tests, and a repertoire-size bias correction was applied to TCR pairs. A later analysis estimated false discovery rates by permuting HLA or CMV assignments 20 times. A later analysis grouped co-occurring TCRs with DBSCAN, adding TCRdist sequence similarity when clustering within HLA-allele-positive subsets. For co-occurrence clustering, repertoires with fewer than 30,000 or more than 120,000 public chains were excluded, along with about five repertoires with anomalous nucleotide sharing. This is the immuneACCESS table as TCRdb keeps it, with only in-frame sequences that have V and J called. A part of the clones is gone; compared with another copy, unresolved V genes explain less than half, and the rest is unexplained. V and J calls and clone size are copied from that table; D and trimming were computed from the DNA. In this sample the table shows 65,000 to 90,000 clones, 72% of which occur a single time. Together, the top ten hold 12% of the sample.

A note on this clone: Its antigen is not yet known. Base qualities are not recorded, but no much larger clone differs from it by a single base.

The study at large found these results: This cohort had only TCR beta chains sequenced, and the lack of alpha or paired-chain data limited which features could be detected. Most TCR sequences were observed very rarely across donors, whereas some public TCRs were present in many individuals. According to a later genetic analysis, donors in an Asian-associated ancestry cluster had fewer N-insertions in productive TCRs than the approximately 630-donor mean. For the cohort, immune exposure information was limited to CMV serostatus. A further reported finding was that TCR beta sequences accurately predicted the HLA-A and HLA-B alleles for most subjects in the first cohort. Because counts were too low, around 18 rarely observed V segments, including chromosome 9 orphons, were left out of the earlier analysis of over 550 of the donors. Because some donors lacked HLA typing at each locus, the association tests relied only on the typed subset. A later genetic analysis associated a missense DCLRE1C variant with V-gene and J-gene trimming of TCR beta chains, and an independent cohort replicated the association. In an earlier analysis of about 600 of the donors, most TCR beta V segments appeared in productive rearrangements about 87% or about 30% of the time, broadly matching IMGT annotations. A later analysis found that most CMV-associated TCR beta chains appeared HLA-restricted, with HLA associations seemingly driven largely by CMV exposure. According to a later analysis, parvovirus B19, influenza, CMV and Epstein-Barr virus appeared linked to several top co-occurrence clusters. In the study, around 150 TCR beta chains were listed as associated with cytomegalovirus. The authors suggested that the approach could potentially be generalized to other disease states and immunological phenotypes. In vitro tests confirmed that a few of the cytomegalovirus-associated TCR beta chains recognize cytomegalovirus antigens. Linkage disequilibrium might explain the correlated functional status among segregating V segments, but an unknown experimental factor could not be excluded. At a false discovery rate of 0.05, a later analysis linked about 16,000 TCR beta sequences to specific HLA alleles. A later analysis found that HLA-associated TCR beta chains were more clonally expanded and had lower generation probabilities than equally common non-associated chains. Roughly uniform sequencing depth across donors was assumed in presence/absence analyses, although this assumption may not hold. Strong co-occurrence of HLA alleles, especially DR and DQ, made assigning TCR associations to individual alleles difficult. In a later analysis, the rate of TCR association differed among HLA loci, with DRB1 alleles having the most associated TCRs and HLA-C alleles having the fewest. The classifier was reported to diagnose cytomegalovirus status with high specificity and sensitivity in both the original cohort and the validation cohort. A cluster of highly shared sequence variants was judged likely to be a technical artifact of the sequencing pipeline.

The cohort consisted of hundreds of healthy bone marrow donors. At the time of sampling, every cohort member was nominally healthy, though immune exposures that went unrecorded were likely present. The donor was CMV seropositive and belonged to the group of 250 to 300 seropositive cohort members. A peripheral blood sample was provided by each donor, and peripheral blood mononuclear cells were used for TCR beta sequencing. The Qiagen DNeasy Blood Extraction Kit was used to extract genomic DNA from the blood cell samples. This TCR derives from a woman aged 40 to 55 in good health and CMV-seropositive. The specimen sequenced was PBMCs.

The DNA reads as follows: TGTGCCACCAGGACAGGGGAAAATTCACCCCTCCACTTT. It translates to CATRTGENSPLHF. The rearrangement combines TRBV15 with TRBJ1-6, with TRBD1 identical over 8 junction bases. CDR3 length: 13 amino acids, cysteine to phenylalanine. The entry retains the CDR3 DNA only, 39 bases that are in frame from base 1. V has 6 bases trimmed and J has 7 bases trimmed; junction bases matching no gene number 2. The germline V gene (reference sequence) supplies CDR1 LNHNV and CDR2 YYDKDF.